These T cell receptor beta chains were read from a single sample in a study of blood T cell repertoires in COVID-19. Repertoires were generated with immunoSEQ multiplex PCR, while TCRdb's copy carries only in-frame clones and drops some. The sample includes roughly 66,000 clones, roughly nine tenths of them seen just once. What was sequenced was peripheral blood. These receptors were obtained from a human donor in a cohort sampled during active COVID-19. The CDR3 runs from the conserved cysteine through the conserved F or W. Each record gives: J gene, clone size, V gene, D gene, CDR3 DNA, CDR3 protein. D genes are given only for firm matches. Clone size is stated in some rows and not others, as once, few, many or a class when expanded.

J gene: TRBJ2-5; clone size: -; V gene: TRBV6-2/TRBV6-3; D gene: -; CDR3 DNA: TGTGCCAGCAGCCGGAGGGCCGAGACCCAGTACTTC; CDR3 protein: CASSRRAETQYF
J gene: TRBJ1-2; clone size: once; V gene: TRBV27; D gene: -; CDR3 DNA: TGTGCCAGCAGTATCTCAGGGGCCTATGGCTACACCTTC; CDR3 protein: CASSISGAYGYTF
J gene: TRBJ2-5; clone size: -; V gene: TRBV7-2; D gene: -; CDR3 DNA: TGTGCCAGCAACCGGGATCGGTACCAAGAGACCCAGTACTTC; CDR3 protein: CASNRDRYQETQYF
J gene: TRBJ1-1; clone size: -; V gene: TRBV29-1; D gene: TRBD1; CDR3 DNA: TGCAGCGTCAGACAGGGGGCCTCTGAAGCTTTCTTT; CDR3 protein: CSVRQGASEAFF
J gene: TRBJ2-1; clone size: -; V gene: TRBV7-2; D gene: TRBD2; CDR3 DNA: TGTGCCAGCAGCTGGACTAGCGGGACTCACAATGAGCAGTTCTTC; CDR3 protein: CASSWTSGTHNEQFF
J gene: TRBJ2-1; clone size: -; V gene: TRBV13; D gene: TRBD1; CDR3 DNA: TGTGCCAGCAGCCCCGACAGGGGCTCCTACAATGAGCAGTTCTTC; CDR3 protein: CASSPDRGSYNEQFF
J gene: TRBJ1-1; clone size: -; V gene: TRBV6-1; D gene: -; CDR3 DNA: TGTGCCAGCAGTGAAAGGGGCGGACTGAACACTGAAGCTTTCTTT; CDR3 protein: CASSERGGLNTEAFF
J gene: TRBJ1-6; clone size: few; V gene: TRBV2; D gene: -; CDR3 DNA: TGTGCCAGCACGTTCTATCCAGCGAATTCACCCCTCCACTTT; CDR3 protein: CASTFYPANSPLHF
J gene: TRBJ2-1; clone size: -; V gene: TRBV2; D gene: TRBD2; CDR3 DNA: TGTGCCAGCAGGCGCGGGGGGGCCGGGGATGAGCAGTTCTTC; CDR3 protein: CASRRGGAGDEQFF
J gene: TRBJ2-7; clone size: -; V gene: TRBV18; D gene: TRBD1; CDR3 DNA: TGTGCCAGCTCATCGGTGCAGGGACAGGGATACGAGCAGTACTTC; CDR3 protein: CASSSVQGQGYEQYF
J gene: TRBJ2-2; clone size: -; V gene: TRBV5-1; D gene: -; CDR3 DNA: TGCGCCAGCAGACCTGGTAGCCCGGGGGAGCTGTTTTTT; CDR3 protein: CASRPGSPGELFF
J gene: TRBJ2-7; clone size: -; V gene: TRBV5-6; D gene: TRBD1; CDR3 DNA: TGTGCCAGCAGCTTCCGACAGGGGATTTCCTACGAGCAGTACTTC; CDR3 protein: CASSFRQGISYEQYF
J gene: TRBJ1-5; clone size: -; V gene: TRBV19; D gene: -; CDR3 DNA: TGTGCCAGTAGGGGAATGACCCCGGGGGGCCATCAGCCCCAGCATTTT; CDR3 protein: CASRGMTPGGHQPQHF
J gene: TRBJ1-5; clone size: -; V gene: TRBV5-8; D gene: -; CDR3 DNA: TGTGCCAGCAGCTTGGAACAGATTCCTTATAGCAATCAGCCCCAGCATTTT; CDR3 protein: CASSLEQIPYSNQPQHF
J gene: TRBJ1-5; clone size: -; V gene: TRBV6-8; D gene: -; CDR3 DNA: TGTGCCAGCAAGGCCAACGTCCGGGGCAATCAGCCCCAGCATTTT; CDR3 protein: CASKANVRGNQPQHF
J gene: TRBJ2-2; clone size: -; V gene: TRBV4-3; D gene: -; CDR3 DNA: TGCGCCAGCAGCCAGCCCGTGGACACGAACACCGGGGAGCTGTTTTTT; CDR3 protein: CASSQPVDTNTGELFF
J gene: TRBJ1-5; clone size: -; V gene: TRBV15; D gene: -; CDR3 DNA: TGTGCCACCAGCAGCGCCGGAAGGGGCAATAGCAATCAGCCCCAGCATTTT; CDR3 protein: CATSSAGRGNSNQPQHF
J gene: TRBJ1-2; clone size: -; V gene: TRBV12-3/TRBV12-4; D gene: -; CDR3 DNA: TGTGCCAGCAGTCGGGACACCTATGGCTACACCTTC; CDR3 protein: CASSRDTYGYTF
J gene: TRBJ2-1; clone size: -; V gene: TRBV9; D gene: -; CDR3 DNA: TGTGCCAGCAGCGTGGGTGGCGGCTTCAACAATGAGCAGTTCTTC; CDR3 protein: CASSVGGGFNNEQFF
J gene: TRBJ1-1; clone size: -; V gene: TRBV11-2; D gene: -; CDR3 DNA: TGTGCCAGCAGCCTGGGAGGGGCAGGGAACACTGAAGCTTTCTTT; CDR3 protein: CASSLGGAGNTEAFF
J gene: TRBJ1-6; clone size: -; V gene: TRBV28; D gene: -; CDR3 DNA: TGTGCCAGCAGTTTTGTAGGGCAGGGAGAAAGGGGGTTTCCCCTCCACTTT; CDR3 protein: CASSFVGQGERGFPLHF
J gene: TRBJ2-1; clone size: -; V gene: TRBV19; D gene: -; CDR3 DNA: TGTGCCAGTAGTAGGATGGTTGCGACTGGTCGTAATGAGCAGTTCTTC; CDR3 protein: CASSRMVATGRNEQFF
J gene: TRBJ1-1; clone size: -; V gene: TRBV7-9; D gene: -; CDR3 DNA: TGTGCCAGCAGCTTAGCTCGGGAGTTGAACACTGAAGCTTTCTTT; CDR3 protein: CASSLARELNTEAFF
J gene: TRBJ1-1; clone size: once; V gene: TRBV5-1; D gene: -; CDR3 DNA: TGCGCCAGCAGCTTGGCTCCGGAGGGTAACACTGAAGCTTTCTTT; CDR3 protein: CASSLAPEGNTEAFF
J gene: TRBJ2-1; clone size: -; V gene: TRBV5-6; D gene: TRBD1; CDR3 DNA: TGTGCCAGCAGCTGGGACAGGAGCTACAATGAGCAGTTCTTC; CDR3 protein: CASSWDRSYNEQFF
J gene: TRBJ2-2; clone size: -; V gene: TRBV3-1/TRBV3-2; D gene: -; CDR3 DNA: TGTGCCAGCAGCCAAGATGGGGCCGGCGGGGAGCTGTTTTTT; CDR3 protein: CASSQDGAGGELFF
J gene: TRBJ1-3; clone size: -; V gene: TRBV3-1/TRBV3-2; D gene: -; CDR3 DNA: TGTGCCAGCAGCCATTCACAGGGCCCCTCTGGAAACACCATATATTTT; CDR3 protein: CASSHSQGPSGNTIYF
J gene: TRBJ2-5; clone size: -; V gene: TRBV5-8; D gene: TRBD2; CDR3 DNA: TGTGCCAGCAGCTTTTCTGGACTAGCGGGAGGTAATGGAGAGACCCAGTACTTC; CDR3 protein: CASSFSGLAGGNGETQYF
J gene: TRBJ2-7; clone size: -; V gene: TRBV10-1; D gene: TRBD1; CDR3 DNA: TGCGCCACCGCGAGGGACAGAGCCTACGAGCAGTACTTC; CDR3 protein: CATARDRAYEQYF
J gene: TRBJ1-3; clone size: -; V gene: TRBV5-6; D gene: TRBD1; CDR3 DNA: TGTGCCAGCAGCTTATACGCCGGACAGGGCGCCGGCACCATATATTTT; CDR3 protein: CASSLYAGQGAGTIYF
J gene: TRBJ2-5; clone size: -; V gene: TRBV11-2; D gene: -; CDR3 DNA: TGTGCCAGCAGCCCGCCAAACCAAGGGGTACAAGAGACCCAGTACTTC; CDR3 protein: CASSPPNQGVQETQYF
J gene: TRBJ2-7; clone size: -; V gene: TRBV12-3/TRBV12-4; D gene: TRBD1; CDR3 DNA: TGTGCCAGCAGTCTGGGACAGGGTTACGAGCAGTACTTC; CDR3 protein: CASSLGQGYEQYF
J gene: TRBJ1-1; clone size: -; V gene: TRBV3-1/TRBV3-2; D gene: -; CDR3 DNA: TGTGCCAGCAGCCAAGGGCAGGGGATGGGGGCTTTCTTT; CDR3 protein: CASSQGQGMGAFF
J gene: TRBJ1-6; clone size: -; V gene: TRBV24-1; D gene: TRBD1; CDR3 DNA: TGTGCCACCAGTCGTCTCTTGCGAGCCGGGACAGGCTATAATTCACCCCTCCACTTT; CDR3 protein: CATSRLLRAGTGYNSPLHF
J gene: TRBJ1-3; clone size: -; V gene: TRBV5-1; D gene: -; CDR3 DNA: TGCGCCAGCAGCTTGGAGTACTCCTCTGGAAACACCATATATTTT; CDR3 protein: CASSLEYSSGNTIYF
J gene: TRBJ1-4; clone size: -; V gene: TRBV5-1; D gene: -; CDR3 DNA: TGCGCCAGCAGCTTATCCGGGGAGGGTGAAAAACTGTTTTTT; CDR3 protein: CASSLSGEGEKLFF
J gene: TRBJ2-2; clone size: -; V gene: TRBV6-2/TRBV6-3; D gene: -; CDR3 DNA: TGTGCCAGCAGTCCCGGGTCGCAGTTGAACTTCCCCGGGGAGCTGTTTTTT; CDR3 protein: CASSPGSQLNFPGELFF
J gene: TRBJ2-7; clone size: -; V gene: TRBV10-3; D gene: TRBD2; CDR3 DNA: TGTGCCATCAGTGAGCGGGGGGGTAGCGGCTACGAGCAGTACTTC; CDR3 protein: CAISERGGSGYEQYF
J gene: TRBJ2-3; clone size: -; V gene: TRBV6-1; D gene: -; CDR3 DNA: TGTGCCAGCAGTGAGGAAGGAGCAGATACGCAGTATTTT; CDR3 protein: CASSEEGADTQYF
J gene: TRBJ1-6; clone size: -; V gene: TRBV2; D gene: -; CDR3 DNA: TGTGCCAGCAGGGGTCCGGGAGTCTATAATTCACCCCTCCACTTT; CDR3 protein: CASRGPGVYNSPLHF
J gene: TRBJ1-1; clone size: -; V gene: TRBV12-5; D gene: -; CDR3 DNA: TGTGCTAGTGCCTCATCGGGGAACACTGAAGCTTTCTTT; CDR3 protein: CASASSGNTEAFF
J gene: TRBJ1-1; clone size: once; V gene: TRBV19; D gene: -; CDR3 DNA: TGTGCCAGTAGTATCAAGGGGAGGGCCGGGACTGAAGCTTTCTTT; CDR3 protein: CASSIKGRAGTEAFF
J gene: TRBJ2-3; clone size: -; V gene: TRBV6-6; D gene: TRBD1; CDR3 DNA: TGTGCCAGCAGTTACTCCGGGACAGGGAGCACAGATACGCAGTATTTT; CDR3 protein: CASSYSGTGSTDTQYF
J gene: TRBJ2-1; clone size: once; V gene: TRBV7-2; D gene: TRBD2; CDR3 DNA: TGTGCCAGCAGCAACCGGCGGGGGGGTGGCAATGAGCAGTTCTTC; CDR3 protein: CASSNRRGGGNEQFF
J gene: TRBJ1-2; clone size: -; V gene: TRBV28; D gene: -; CDR3 DNA: TGTGCCAGCAGTCTAGGGGGTGGCTACACCTTC; CDR3 protein: CASSLGGGYTF
J gene: TRBJ1-2; clone size: -; V gene: TRBV7-8; D gene: -; CDR3 DNA: TGTGCCAGCAGCTTAGTTGGGACTTACGGTGGCTACACCTTC; CDR3 protein: CASSLVGTYGGYTF
J gene: TRBJ1-2; clone size: -; V gene: TRBV6-1; D gene: -; CDR3 DNA: TGTGCCAGCAGTGAAGCGATCAGGGGAACCTATGGCTACACCTTC; CDR3 protein: CASSEAIRGTYGYTF
J gene: TRBJ2-1; clone size: -; V gene: TRBV2; D gene: TRBD2; CDR3 DNA: TGTGCCAGCAGTTTCATGACTAGCGGGAGCCCGTTCTTC; CDR3 protein: CASSFMTSGSPFF
J gene: TRBJ1-4; clone size: -; V gene: TRBV7-6; D gene: -; CDR3 DNA: TGTGCCAGCAGCTTAGGGGCGGGGACTAATGAAAAACTGTTTTTT; CDR3 protein: CASSLGAGTNEKLFF
J gene: TRBJ1-5; clone size: -; V gene: TRBV5-6; D gene: TRBD1; CDR3 DNA: TGTGCCAGCAGCTCAGGACAGGCAGGTGATAGCAATCAGCCCCAGCATTTT; CDR3 protein: CASSSGQAGDSNQPQHF
J gene: TRBJ2-7; clone size: -; V gene: TRBV14; D gene: -; CDR3 DNA: TGTGCCAGCAGCCAAGACAGGGAGGCTCTCTACGAGCAGTACTTC; CDR3 protein: CASSQDREALYEQYF
J gene: TRBJ1-4; clone size: -; V gene: TRBV19; D gene: -; CDR3 DNA: TGTGCCAGTAGTCTTGGACAGTCTAATGAAAAACTGTTTTTT; CDR3 protein: CASSLGQSNEKLFF
J gene: TRBJ2-4; clone size: -; V gene: TRBV9; D gene: TRBD1; CDR3 DNA: TGTGCCAGCAGCGCCATCGGGACAGGGGACCAAGGGGCCAAAAACATTCAGTACTTC; CDR3 protein: CASSAIGTGDQGAKNIQYF
J gene: TRBJ2-4; clone size: once; V gene: TRBV18; D gene: TRBD1; CDR3 DNA: TGTGCCAGCTCACCGGGACAGACCAAAAACATTCAGTACTTC; CDR3 protein: CASSPGQTKNIQYF
J gene: TRBJ2-1; clone size: -; V gene: TRBV24-1; D gene: TRBD1; CDR3 DNA: TGTGCCACCAAGGGACAGGGGAGTCAGGGGCAGTTCTTC; CDR3 protein: CATKGQGSQGQFF
J gene: TRBJ2-1; clone size: -; V gene: TRBV4-2; D gene: TRBD2; CDR3 DNA: TGTGCCAGCAGCCAATCAACGCGGACTAGCGGGAGGGGTGAGCAGTTCTTC; CDR3 protein: CASSQSTRTSGRGEQFF
J gene: TRBJ2-2; clone size: -; V gene: TRBV18; D gene: TRBD1; CDR3 DNA: TGTGCCAGCTCACCACCGACAGGGATCACCGGGGAGCTGTTTTTT; CDR3 protein: CASSPPTGITGELFF